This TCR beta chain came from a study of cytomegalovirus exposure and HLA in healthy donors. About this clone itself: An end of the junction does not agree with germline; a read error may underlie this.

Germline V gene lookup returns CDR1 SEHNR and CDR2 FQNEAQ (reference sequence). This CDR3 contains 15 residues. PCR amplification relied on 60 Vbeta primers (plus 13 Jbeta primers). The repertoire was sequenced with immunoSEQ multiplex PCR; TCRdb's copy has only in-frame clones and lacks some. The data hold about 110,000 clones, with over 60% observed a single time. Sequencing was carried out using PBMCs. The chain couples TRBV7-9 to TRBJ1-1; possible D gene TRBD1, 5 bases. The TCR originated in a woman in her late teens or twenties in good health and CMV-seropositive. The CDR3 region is CSSSLGAGLNTEAFF. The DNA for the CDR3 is TGTTCCAGCAGCTTAGGGGCGGGCTTGAACACTGAAGCTTTCTTT.